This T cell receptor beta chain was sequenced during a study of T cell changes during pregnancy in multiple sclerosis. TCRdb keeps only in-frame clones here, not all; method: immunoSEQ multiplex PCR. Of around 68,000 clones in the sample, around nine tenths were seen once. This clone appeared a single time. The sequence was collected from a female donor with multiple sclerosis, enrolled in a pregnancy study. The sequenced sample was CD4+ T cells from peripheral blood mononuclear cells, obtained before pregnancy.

CDR3 protein: CASTLTGLAGAKNIQYF. In DNA form, the CDR3 reads TGTGCCAGCACCTTGACAGGATTAGCGGGAGCCAAAAACATTCAGTACTTC. J is TRBJ2-4 and V is TRBV28, with D possibly matching TRBD2 (7 bases). V was clipped by 7 bases and J by 0 bases, with 19 bases between them. There are 17 residues in the CDR3. Germline CDR1 reads MDHEN; CDR2 reads SYDVKM.